These 29 T cell receptor beta chains share one sample of origin, sequenced in a study of shared clonotypes between healthy human individuals. Profiled with immunoSEQ multiplex PCR; TCRdb holds only in-frame clones, not every one. The data hold 1.5 million to 2.5 million clones, with approximately 94% observed a single time. Naive CD8 isolation took CD45RO-negative cells positively selected for CCR7 and excluded terminally differentiated effector memory CD45RA+ cells. The material sequenced was naive CD8+ T cells sorted from blood. These receptors all come from a man younger than 30 in good health.

The chain carries TRBV7-9 and TRBJ2-2; possibly TRBD2 for D (7 bases). This CDR3 is 16 amino acids long. The germline V gene has CDR1 SEHNR and CDR2 FQNEAQ (reference sequence). Between the trimmed V and J ends, which lost 6 bases and 3 bases, there was a span of 17 bases. CDR3 sequence (DNA): TGTGCCAGCAGTATTCGCGGGGGCCTTGACACCGGGGAGCTGTTTTTT. Its protein product is CASSIRGGLDTGELFF.

J is TRBJ2-3 and V is TRBV19; D is possibly TRBD1 (5 bases). Germline V gene sequence: CDR1 LNHDA, CDR2 SQIVND (reference sequence). Deletions cut 5 bases from V and 4 bases from J, with 10 bases between. The CDR3 loop spans 13 amino acids. CDR3 in DNA: TGTGCCAGTAGTCGACAGATGGCAGATACGCAGTATTTT. This sequence encodes CASSRQMADTQYF. Full variable domain (outside the CDR3, taken from reference TRBV19 and TRBJ2-3): DGGITQSPKYLFRKEGQNVTLSCEQNLNHDAMYWYRQDPGQGLRLIYYSQIVNDFQKGDIAEGYSVSREKKESFPLTVTSAQKNPTAFYLCASSRQMADTQYFGPGTRLTVL.

This rearrangement joins TRBV27 to TRBJ2-7, with D maybe TRBD2 (5 bases). V was pared by 2 bases and J by 7 bases, with 15 bases between. Germline loops: CDR1 MNHEY, CDR2 SMNVEV (reference sequence). CDR3 length: 14 amino acids. The DNA of the CDR3 is TGTGCCAGCAGTTTAGTAGGGAGCCCTGCGGAGCAGTACTTC. This codes for CASSLVGSPAEQYF.

Turning to this clone: The sample has other DNA sequences that encode this CDR3 too. The chain employs TRBV9 and TRBJ2-1, with unresolved D. This CDR3 region has 12 residues. V gave up 3 bases and J gave up 2 bases, with 3 bases separating them. From germline, CDR1 is SGDLS and CDR2 YYNGEE. CDR3 protein: CASSAAYNEQFF. The CDR3 DNA reads as TGTGCCAGCAGCGCCGCCTACAATGAGCAGTTCTTC.

The chain has TRBV6-5 and TRBJ1-2, with D unclear. This CDR3 spans 15 amino acids. Trimming stripped 5 bases from V and 2 bases from J, with 15 bases between. Germline V gene lookup returns CDR1 MNHEY and CDR2 SVGAGI. Here the CDR3 reads CASSTPEEENYGYTF. The CDR3 DNA sequence: TGTGCCAGCAGTACCCCAGAGGAAGAAAACTATGGCTACACCTTC.

This clone was counted only a few times. This chain connects TRBV6-6 to TRBJ1-2, with D maybe TRBD1 (5 bases). From germline, CDR1 is MNHNY and CDR2 SVGAGI (reference sequence). Trimming left V 10 bases short and J 3 bases short, with 12 bases between. This CDR3 comprises 12 residues. The CDR3 DNA reads as TGTGCCACCGCAACGGGGGACTATGGCTACACCTTC. Encoded protein: CATATGDYGYTF.

Written as DNA, the CDR3 is TGTGCCAGCAGAACAGCTCTTAACTCCTACGAGCAGTACTTC. Its protein product is CASRTALNSYEQYF. J is TRBJ2-7 and V is TRBV28; D unclear. Per the germline V gene, CDR1 is MDHEN and CDR2 is SYDVKM. CDR3 length: 14 amino acids. The V gene lost 6 bases and the J gene lost 0 bases, with 12 bases spanning the gap.

Remarks on this clone: The same CDR3 arises from other DNA sequences in this sample as well. This chain uses TRBV29-1 with TRBJ2-7; TRBD1 matches at 11 bases. The trim removed 5 bases at V and 3 bases at J, leaving 3 bases unmatched. Germline assignment: CDR1 SQVTM and CDR2 ANQGSEA. This CDR3 has 13 residues. The CDR3 sequence: CSVRTGGGYEQYF. The CDR3 DNA is TGCAGCGTTAGGACAGGGGGCGGCTACGAGCAGTACTTC.

V usage is TRBV13 and J usage is TRBJ2-3; 11 nucleotides align to TRBD2. Trimming removed 6 bases from V and 1 base from J; junction bases left unmatched: 6. CDR1 and CDR2 from the germline V gene are PRHDT and FYEKMQ (reference sequence). The CDR3 length is 16 residues. This CDR3 reads CASRYSTSGGTDTQYF. DNA for the CDR3: TGTGCCAGCAGGTACTCGACTAGCGGGGGCACAGATACGCAGTATTTT.

The V call is TRBV6-5, the J call TRBJ2-7; D gene ambiguous. Per the germline V gene, CDR1 is MNHEY and CDR2 is SVGAGI. The CDR3 totals 14 residues. Trimming removed 4 bases at V and 3 bases at J, with 13 bases between. CDR3 DNA: TGTGCCAGCAGTTTAGATGGCCAGAGCTACGAGCAGTACTTC. Protein product: CASSLDGQSYEQYF.

The J gene is TRBJ2-5, the V gene TRBV6-5; 7 bases map to TRBD1. This CDR3 spans 15 amino acids. Germline V gives CDR1 MNHEY, CDR2 SVGAGI. The V segment lost 2 bases and the J segment 2 bases; nucleotides outside the gene matches: 5. The CDR3 DNA reads as TGTGCCAGCAGTTACACGGCAGGGGGACAAGAGACCCAGTACTTC. This encodes CASSYTAGGQETQYF.

This clone was detected once. The chain uses TRBV27 and TRBJ2-7, with D maybe TRBD1 (5 bases). Germline V lookup: CDR1 MNHEY, CDR2 SMNVEV (reference sequence). The CDR3 loop spans 16 amino acids. V gave up 2 bases and J gave up 2 bases, with 16 bases separating them. The CDR3 sequence is CASSLLGQGSTYEQYF. The DNA of the CDR3 is TGTGCCAGCAGTTTACTCGGGCAGGGTTCCACCTACGAGCAGTACTTC.

This clone appeared once. The chain combines TRBV6-5 with TRBJ2-1; D is perhaps TRBD2 (6 bases). Germline lookup yields CDR1 MNHEY and CDR2 SVGAGI. This CDR3 has 16 residues. Trimming stripped 0 bases from V and 5 bases from J, with 14 bases between. The CDR3 loop is CASSYSSGGDNNEQFF. The CDR3, as DNA: TGTGCCAGCAGTTACTCGTCTGGCGGGGATAACAATGAGCAGTTCTTC.

The DNA for the CDR3 is TGTGCCAGCAGCCCCCTGACAGGGGGCAAGGACGAGCAGTACTTC. Amino acids: CASSPLTGGKDEQYF. The chain is built from TRBV7-6 and TRBJ2-7; TRBD1 matches at 10 bases. The CDR3 covers 15 residues. V gave up 5 bases and J gave up 5 bases; unmatched junction bases: 9. The germline CDR1 and CDR2 sequences are SGHVS and FNYEAQ.

This chain uses TRBV11-2 with TRBJ2-7; a possible D gene is TRBD2 (5 bases). The V and J ends lost 5 bases and 2 bases respectively, with 10 bases between them. Germline lookup yields CDR1 SGHAT and CDR2 FQNNGV. The length of the CDR3 is 13 residues. The CDR3 nucleotides read TGTGCCAGCAGCCAGCGGAATCCCTACGAGCAGTACTTC. This codes for CASSQRNPYEQYF.

The chain has TRBV19 and TRBJ2-3, with 7 bases that match TRBD2. Trimming took 5 bases from V and 2 from J; bases not matched to a gene: 7. The CDR3 contains 15 residues. Germline assignment: CDR1 LNHDA and CDR2 SQIVND (reference sequence). CDR3 DNA sequence: TGTGCCAGTAGTTCCAGCGGGGACCCCACAGATACGCAGTATTTT. Its translation is CASSSSGDPTDTQYF.

This chain joins TRBV7-9 and TRBJ2-2; 9 nucleotides line up with TRBD1. Germline values: CDR1 SEHNR, CDR2 FQNEAQ (reference sequence). The CDR3 length is 14 residues. V lost 1 base and J lost 15; bases outside the gene matches: 9. The CDR3, as DNA: TGTGCCAGCAGCTTAGTCCCGGGACAGGGTACGATGTTTTTT. Translating gives CASSLVPGQGTMFF.

V and J are TRBV6-5 and TRBJ1-3; D call uncertain. The CDR3 is 15 residues long. V lost 0 bases to trimming and J lost 2 bases, with 8 bases between them. CDR1 MNHEY and CDR2 SVGAGI come from the germline V gene. CDR3 loop: CASSYSRGPGNTIYF. Here the CDR3 DNA reads TGTGCCAGCAGTTACTCGAGAGGCCCTGGAAACACCATATATTTT.

As DNA, the CDR3 is TGTGCCAGTAGTCCCGGGGACTATGGCTACACCTTC. Residues: CASSPGDYGYTF. The chain recombines TRBV19 with TRBJ1-2; D ambiguous. This CDR3 is built from 12 residues. The germline V gene has CDR1 LNHDA and CDR2 SQIVND (reference sequence). V gave up 5 bases and J gave up 3 bases, with 7 bases separating them.

The CDR3 protein is CASSYLVGGELFF. CDR3 sequence (DNA): TGTGCCAGTAGCTATCTAGTGGGCGGGGAGCTGTTTTTT. The J gene is TRBJ2-2, the V gene TRBV19; no firm D call. Germline lookup yields CDR1 LNHDA and CDR2 SQIVND (reference sequence). The CDR3 totals 13 residues. Between the trimmed V and J ends, which lost 6 bases and 7 bases, there was a span of 12 bases.

The V call is TRBV28, the J call TRBJ2-7; 9 bases line up with TRBD1. V lost 6 bases, J lost 4 bases, and 7 bases stayed unmatched. The germline CDR1 and CDR2 sequences are MDHEN and SYDVKM. The length of the CDR3 is 14 residues. The CDR3 loop reads CASSDTGGEYEQYF. Written as DNA, the CDR3 is TGTGCCAGCAGCGATACAGGGGGCGAGTACGAGCAGTACTTC. Looking up the rest from reference TRBV28 and TRBJ2-7 gives the full variable domain: DVKVTQSSRYLVKRTGEKVFLECVQDMDHENMFWYRQDPGLGLRLIYFSYDVKMKEKGDIPEGYSVSREKKERFSLILESASTNQTSMYLCASSDTGGEYEQYFGPGTRLTVT.

The genes are TRBV4-3 and TRBJ2-1; 9 bases align to TRBD2. Germline V CDR1 and CDR2: LGHNA, YSLEER. V lost 1 base and J lost 5; bases outside the gene matches: 6. This CDR3 spans 16 amino acids. As DNA, the CDR3 is TGCGCCAGCAGCCAAGGCGGTAGCGGGAGCCACAATGAGCAGTTCTTC. This encodes CASSQGGSGSHNEQFF.

The V and J genes are TRBV7-9 and TRBJ2-7; D is unresolved. V was clipped by 1 base and J by 0 bases, with 10 bases between them. The CDR3 consists of 15 residues. Per germline, CDR1 SEHNR and CDR2 FQNEAQ (reference sequence). The CDR3 loop reads CASSLVNTDSYEQYF. CDR3 DNA sequence: TGTGCCAGCAGCTTAGTTAACACGGACTCCTACGAGCAGTACTTC.

This sequence joins TRBV19 and TRBJ1-1; TRBD1 matches 9 bases. Trimming at V came to 5 bases and at J to 2 bases, leaving 6 bases not matched to a gene. CDR1 and CDR2 (germline): LNHDA, SQIVND (reference sequence). This CDR3 has 15 residues. CDR3 coding DNA: TGTGCCAGTAGTCTCTGGACAGGGGATAACACTGAAGCTTTCTTT. Encoded protein: CASSLWTGDNTEAFF. The whole variable domain, filled in from reference TRBV19 and TRBJ1-1, reads DGGITQSPKYLFRKEGQNVTLSCEQNLNHDAMYWYRQDPGQGLRLIYYSQIVNDFQKGDIAEGYSVSREKKESFPLTVTSAQKNPTAFYLCASSLWTGDNTEAFFGQGTRLTVV.

Worth noting for this clone: Other DNA sequences within the sample encode an identical CDR3. The chain carries TRBV27 and TRBJ2-7; tentative D call: TRBD1 (5 bases). The germline CDR1 and CDR2 sequences are MNHEY and SMNVEV (reference sequence). CDR3 size: 12 residues. The V gene lost 2 bases and the J gene lost 3 bases, with 5 bases spanning the gap. CDR3 in DNA: TGTGCCAGCAGTTTAAGGGGCTACGAGCAGTACTTC. The encoded protein is CASSLRGYEQYF.

The J gene is TRBJ1-2, the V gene TRBV27, with a tentative D call TRBD1 (6 bases). The CDR3 is made up of 15 amino acids. The germline gives CDR1 MNHEY, CDR2 SMNVEV (reference sequence). Trimming removed 8 bases at V and 4 bases at J, with 20 bases between. The chain's CDR3 is CASGPQGLSPYGYTF. Written as DNA, the CDR3 is TGTGCCAGCGGACCTCAGGGGCTGTCCCCCTATGGCTACACCTTC.

The chain joins TRBV27 to TRBJ2-7; 7 bases fit TRBD1. J gave up 5 bases and V 6 bases, and 13 bases lay outside the gene matches. This CDR3 spans 15 amino acids. Germline-derived CDR1 and CDR2 are MNHEY and SMNVEV (reference sequence). CDR3 protein: CASRLTGVPRNEQYF. CDR3 in DNA: TGTGCCAGCAGATTAACAGGGGTCCCAAGGAACGAGCAGTACTTC.

This rearrangement joins TRBV11-2 to TRBJ1-1; D gene ambiguous. The germline gives CDR1 SGHAT, CDR2 FQNNGV. The ends were cut back, 0 bases at V and 2 bases at J, with 10 bases in the middle. The CDR3 totals 15 residues. CDR3 loop: CASSLDGGINTEAFF. The DNA for the CDR3 is TGTGCCAGCAGCTTAGATGGCGGGATAAACACTGAAGCTTTCTTT.

The V call is TRBV9, the J call TRBJ1-2; 7 bases are a match to TRBD1. Germline lookup yields CDR1 SGDLS and CDR2 YYNGEE. V was clipped by 4 bases and J by 6 bases; unmatched bases: 15. The CDR3 length is 16 residues. CDR3 sequence (DNA): TGTGCCAGCAGCCCCCGGGGGGGAGGGGGCAATGATGGCTACACCTTC. It translates to CASSPRGGGGNDGYTF.